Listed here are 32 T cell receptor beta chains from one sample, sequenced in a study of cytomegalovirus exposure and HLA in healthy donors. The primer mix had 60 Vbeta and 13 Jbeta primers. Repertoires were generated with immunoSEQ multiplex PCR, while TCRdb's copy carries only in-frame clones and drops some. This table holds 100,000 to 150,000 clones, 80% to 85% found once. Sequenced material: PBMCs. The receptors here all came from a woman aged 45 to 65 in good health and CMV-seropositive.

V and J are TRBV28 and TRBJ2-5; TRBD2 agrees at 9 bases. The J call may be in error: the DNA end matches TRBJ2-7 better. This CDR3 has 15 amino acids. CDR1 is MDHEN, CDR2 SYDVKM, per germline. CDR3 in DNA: TGTGCCAGCAGTTTACATAGCGGGAGAGCGTACGAGCAGTACTTC. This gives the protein CASSLHSGRAYEQYF.

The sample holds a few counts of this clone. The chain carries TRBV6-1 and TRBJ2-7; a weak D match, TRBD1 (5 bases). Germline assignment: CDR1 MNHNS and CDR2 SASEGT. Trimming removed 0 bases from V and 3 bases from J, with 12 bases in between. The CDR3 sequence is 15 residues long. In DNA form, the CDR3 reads TGTGCCAGCAGTGAAGCGGGTCAGGGAAGCTACGAGCAGTACTTC. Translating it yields CASSEAGQGSYEQYF.

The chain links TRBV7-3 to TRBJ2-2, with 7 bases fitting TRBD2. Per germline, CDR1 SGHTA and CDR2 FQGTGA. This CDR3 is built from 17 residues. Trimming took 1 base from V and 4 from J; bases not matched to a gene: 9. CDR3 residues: CASSLRASGGPTGELFF. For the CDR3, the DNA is TGTGCCAGCAGCTTAAGGGCTAGCGGAGGCCCCACCGGGGAGCTGTTTTTT. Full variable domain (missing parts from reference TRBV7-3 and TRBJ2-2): GAGVSQTPSNKVTEKGKYVELRCDPISGHTALYWYRQSLGQGPEFLIYFQGTGAADDSGLPNDRFFAVRPEGSVSTLKIQRTERGDSAVYLCASSLRASGGPTGELFFGEGSRLTVL.

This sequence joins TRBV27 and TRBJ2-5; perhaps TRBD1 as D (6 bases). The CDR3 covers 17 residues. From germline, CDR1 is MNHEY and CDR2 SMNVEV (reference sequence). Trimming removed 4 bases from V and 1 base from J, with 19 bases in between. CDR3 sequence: CASSSLRTARTQETQYF. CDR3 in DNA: TGTGCCAGCAGTTCCCTCCGGACAGCACGTACCCAAGAGACCCAGTACTTC.

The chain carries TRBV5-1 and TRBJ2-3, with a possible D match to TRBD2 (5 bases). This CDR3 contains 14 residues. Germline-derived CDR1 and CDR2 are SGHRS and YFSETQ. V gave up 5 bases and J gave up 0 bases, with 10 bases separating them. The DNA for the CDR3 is TGCGCCAGCAGTGGGAGATTCAGCACAGATACGCAGTATTTT. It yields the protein CASSGRFSTDTQYF.

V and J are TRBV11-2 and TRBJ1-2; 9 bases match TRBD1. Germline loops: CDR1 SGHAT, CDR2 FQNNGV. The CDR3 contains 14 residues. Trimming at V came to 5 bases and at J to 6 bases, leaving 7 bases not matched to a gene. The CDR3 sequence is CASSPGTGFHGYTF. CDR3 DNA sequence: TGTGCCAGCAGCCCTGGGACAGGGTTTCATGGCTACACCTTC.

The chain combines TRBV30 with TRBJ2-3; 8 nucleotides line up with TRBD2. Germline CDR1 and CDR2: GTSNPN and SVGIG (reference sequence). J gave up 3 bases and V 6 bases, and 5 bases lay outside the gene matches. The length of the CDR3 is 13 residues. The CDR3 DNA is TGTGCCTGTAACGGGGGGGTAACAGATACGCAGTATTTT. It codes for CACNGGVTDTQYF.

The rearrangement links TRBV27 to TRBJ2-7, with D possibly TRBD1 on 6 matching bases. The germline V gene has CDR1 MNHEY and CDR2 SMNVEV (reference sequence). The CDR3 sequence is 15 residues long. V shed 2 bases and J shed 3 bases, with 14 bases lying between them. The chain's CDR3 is CASSLEFQGLYEQYF. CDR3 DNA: TGTGCCAGCAGTTTAGAGTTTCAGGGGCTCTACGAGCAGTACTTC.

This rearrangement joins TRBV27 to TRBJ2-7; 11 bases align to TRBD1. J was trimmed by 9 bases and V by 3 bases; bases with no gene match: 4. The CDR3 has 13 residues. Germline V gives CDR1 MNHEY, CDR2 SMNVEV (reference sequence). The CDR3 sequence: CASSLDRGHVQYF. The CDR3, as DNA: TGTGCCAGCAGTTTGGACAGGGGGCACGTGCAGTACTTC.

The CDR3 loop reads CASRNRDRLYGYTF. DNA of the CDR3: TGTGCCAGCAGGAACCGGGACAGGCTCTATGGCTACACCTTC. This chain connects TRBV5-4 to TRBJ1-2; 8 nucleotides line up with TRBD1. The CDR3 is made up of 14 amino acids. V lost 5 bases, J lost 4 bases, and 7 bases stayed unmatched. Germline V gene data show CDR1 as SGHNT and CDR2 as YYREEE (reference sequence).

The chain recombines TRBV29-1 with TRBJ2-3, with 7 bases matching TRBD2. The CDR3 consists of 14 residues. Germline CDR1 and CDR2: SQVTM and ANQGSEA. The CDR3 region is CGTLGRESTDTQYF. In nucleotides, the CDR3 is TGCGGCACTTTGGGGAGGGAGAGCACAGATACGCAGTATTTT.

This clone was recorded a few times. The CDR3 coding sequence is TGTGCCAGCAGCGGGACAGGGGGCACTGAAGCTTTCTTT. It codes for CASSGTGGTEAFF. The V call is TRBV9, the J call TRBJ1-1; 10 bases map to TRBD1. CDR3 length: 13 amino acids. CDR1 is SGDLS, CDR2 YYNGEE, per germline. J lost 4 bases, V lost 3 bases, and 0 bases had no gene match.

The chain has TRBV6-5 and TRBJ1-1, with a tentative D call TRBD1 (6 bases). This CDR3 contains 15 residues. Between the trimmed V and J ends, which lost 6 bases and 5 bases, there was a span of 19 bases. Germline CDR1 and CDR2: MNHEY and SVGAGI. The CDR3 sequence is CASSLNRALVTEAFF. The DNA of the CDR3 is TGTGCCAGCAGCCTTAACAGGGCCCTGGTTACTGAAGCTTTCTTT.

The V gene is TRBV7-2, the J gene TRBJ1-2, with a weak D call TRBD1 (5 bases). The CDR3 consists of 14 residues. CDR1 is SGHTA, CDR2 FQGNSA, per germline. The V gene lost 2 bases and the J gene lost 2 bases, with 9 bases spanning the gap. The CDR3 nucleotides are TGTGCCAGCAGCTTAAGACAGACCAACTATGGCTACACCTTC. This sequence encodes CASSLRQTNYGYTF.

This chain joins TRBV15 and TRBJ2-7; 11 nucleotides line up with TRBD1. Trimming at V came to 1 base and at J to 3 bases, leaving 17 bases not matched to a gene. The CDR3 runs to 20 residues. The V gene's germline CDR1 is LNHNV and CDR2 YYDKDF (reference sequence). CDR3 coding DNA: TGTGCCACCAGCAGAGGACCTGGGACAGGGGGAGCGGGTAGAAGCTACGAGCAGTACTTC. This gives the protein CATSRGPGTGGAGRSYEQYF.

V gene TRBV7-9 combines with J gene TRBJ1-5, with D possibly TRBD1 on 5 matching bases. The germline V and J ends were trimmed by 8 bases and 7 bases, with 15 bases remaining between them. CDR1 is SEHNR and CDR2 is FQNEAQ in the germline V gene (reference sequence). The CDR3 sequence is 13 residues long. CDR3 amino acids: CASSVRVGQPQHF. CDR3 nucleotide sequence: TGTGCCAGCTCGGTCAGGGTTGGACAGCCCCAGCATTTT.

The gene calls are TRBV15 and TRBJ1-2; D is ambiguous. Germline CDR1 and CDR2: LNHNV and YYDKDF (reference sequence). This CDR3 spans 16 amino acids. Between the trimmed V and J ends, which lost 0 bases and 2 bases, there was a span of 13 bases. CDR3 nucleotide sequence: TGTGCCACCAGCAGAGATCCGGGAGTGGTGAACTATGGCTACACCTTC. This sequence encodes CATSRDPGVVNYGYTF.

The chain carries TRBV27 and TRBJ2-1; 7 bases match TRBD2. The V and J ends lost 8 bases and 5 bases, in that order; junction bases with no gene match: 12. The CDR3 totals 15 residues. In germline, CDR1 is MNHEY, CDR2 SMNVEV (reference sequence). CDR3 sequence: CASQFLASGNNEQFF. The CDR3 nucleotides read TGTGCCAGCCAGTTTCTAGCTAGCGGAAACAATGAGCAGTTCTTC.

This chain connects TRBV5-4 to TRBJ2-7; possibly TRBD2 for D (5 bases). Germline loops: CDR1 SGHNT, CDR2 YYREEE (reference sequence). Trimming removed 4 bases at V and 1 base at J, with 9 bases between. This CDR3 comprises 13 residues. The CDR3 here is CASSARGSYEQYF. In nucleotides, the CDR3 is TGTGCCAGCAGCGCTCGGGGTTCCTACGAGCAGTACTTC.

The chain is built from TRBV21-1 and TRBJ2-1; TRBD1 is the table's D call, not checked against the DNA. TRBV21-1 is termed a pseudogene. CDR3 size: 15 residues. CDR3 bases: TGTGCCAGCAGGCCGCGATCAACAGGGCCCAATGAGCAGTTCTTC. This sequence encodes CASRPRSTGPNEQFF.

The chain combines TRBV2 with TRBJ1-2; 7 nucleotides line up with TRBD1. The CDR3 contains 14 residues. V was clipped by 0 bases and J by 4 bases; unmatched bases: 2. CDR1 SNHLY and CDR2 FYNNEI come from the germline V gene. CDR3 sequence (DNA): TGTGCCAGCAGTGAAGCCGGGACAGCCTATGGCTACACCTTC. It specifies CASSEAGTAYGYTF.

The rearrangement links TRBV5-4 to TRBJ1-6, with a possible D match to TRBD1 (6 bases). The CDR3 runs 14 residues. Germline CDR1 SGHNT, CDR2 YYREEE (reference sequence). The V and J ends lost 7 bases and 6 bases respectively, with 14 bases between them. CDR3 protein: CASGYRDPNSPLHF. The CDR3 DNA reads TGTGCCAGCGGATACAGGGATCCTAATTCACCCCTCCACTTT.

The CDR3 nucleotides read TGTGCCAGCAGCTTGCGCGGGGGTAGTTCCCCCAACTACGAGCAGTACTTC. Amino acid sequence: CASSLRGGSSPNYEQYF. The chain carries TRBV7-3 and TRBJ2-7; 7 bases align to TRBD2. CDR1 is SGHTA and CDR2 is FQGTGA in the germline V gene. This CDR3 has 17 amino acids. V lost 3 bases and J lost 3; bases outside the gene matches: 14.

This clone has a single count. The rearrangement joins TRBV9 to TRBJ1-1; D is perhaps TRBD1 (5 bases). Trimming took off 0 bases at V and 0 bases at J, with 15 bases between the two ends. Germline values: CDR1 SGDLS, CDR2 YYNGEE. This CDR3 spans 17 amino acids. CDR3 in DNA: TGTGCCAGCAGCGTAGCCGGGGGATCGCTCATGAACACTGAAGCTTTCTTT. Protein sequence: CASSVAGGSLMNTEAFF.

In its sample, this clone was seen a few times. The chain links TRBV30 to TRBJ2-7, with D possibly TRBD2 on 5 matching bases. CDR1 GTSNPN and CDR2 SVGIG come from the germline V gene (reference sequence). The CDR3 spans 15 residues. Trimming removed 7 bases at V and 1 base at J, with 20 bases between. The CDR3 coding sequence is TGTGCCTCCATAGTCGCGGCGGGTAGGTCCTACGAGCAGTACTTC. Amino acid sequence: CASIVAAGRSYEQYF.

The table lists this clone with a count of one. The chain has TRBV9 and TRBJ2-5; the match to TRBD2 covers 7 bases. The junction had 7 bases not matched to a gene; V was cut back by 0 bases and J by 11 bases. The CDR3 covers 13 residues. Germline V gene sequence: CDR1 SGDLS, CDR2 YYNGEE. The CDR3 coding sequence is TGTGCCAGCAGCGTAGATGGGGGGGGTGGGCAGTACTTC. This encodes CASSVDGGGGQYF.

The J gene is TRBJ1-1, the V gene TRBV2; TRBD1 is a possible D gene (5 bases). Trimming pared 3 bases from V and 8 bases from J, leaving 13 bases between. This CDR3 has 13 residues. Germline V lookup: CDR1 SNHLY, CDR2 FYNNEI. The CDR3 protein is CASSDFRQGEAFF. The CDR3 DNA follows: TGTGCCAGCAGTGATTTTCGCCAGGGAGAAGCTTTCTTT.

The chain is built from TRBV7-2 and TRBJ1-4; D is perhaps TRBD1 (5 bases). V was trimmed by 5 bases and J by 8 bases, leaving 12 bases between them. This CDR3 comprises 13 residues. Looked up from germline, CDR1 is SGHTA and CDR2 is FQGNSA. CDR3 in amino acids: CASSGGGGEKLFF. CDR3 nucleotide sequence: TGTGCCAGCAGCGGGGGAGGTGGGGAAAAACTGTTTTTT.

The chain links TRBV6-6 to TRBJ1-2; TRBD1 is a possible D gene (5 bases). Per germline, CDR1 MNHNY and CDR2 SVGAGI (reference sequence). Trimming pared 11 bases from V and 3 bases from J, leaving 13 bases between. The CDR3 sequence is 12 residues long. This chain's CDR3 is CAVRGGYYGYTF. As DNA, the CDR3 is TGTGCCGTACGCGGGGGGTACTATGGCTACACCTTC.

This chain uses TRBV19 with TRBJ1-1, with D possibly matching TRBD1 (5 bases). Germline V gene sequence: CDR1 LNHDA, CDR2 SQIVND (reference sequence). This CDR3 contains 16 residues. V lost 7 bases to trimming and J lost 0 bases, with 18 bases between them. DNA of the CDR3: TGTGCCAGTACGCCGTCCCCGGACAAAATGAACACTGAAGCTTTCTTT. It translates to CASTPSPDKMNTEAFF.

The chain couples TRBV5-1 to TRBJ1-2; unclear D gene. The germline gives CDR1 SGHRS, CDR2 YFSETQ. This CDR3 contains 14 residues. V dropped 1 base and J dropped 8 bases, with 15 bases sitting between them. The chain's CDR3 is CASSLLGREMGYTF. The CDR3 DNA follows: TGCGCCAGCAGCTTGCTCGGAAGGGAGATGGGCTACACCTTC. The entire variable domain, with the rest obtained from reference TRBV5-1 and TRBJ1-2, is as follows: KAGVTQTPRYLIKTRGQQVTLSCSPISGHRSVSWYQQTPGQGLQFLFEYFSETQRNKGNFPGRFSGRQFSNSRSEMNVSTLELGDSALYLCASSLLGREMGYTFGSGTRLTVV.

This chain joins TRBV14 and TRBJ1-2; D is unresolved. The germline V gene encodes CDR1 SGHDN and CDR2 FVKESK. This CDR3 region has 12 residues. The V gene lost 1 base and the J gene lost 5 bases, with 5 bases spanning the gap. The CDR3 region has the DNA TGTGCCAGCAGCCAAGGGAGATATGGCTACACCTTC. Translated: CASSQGRYGYTF.